The 31 T cell receptor beta chains in this list originate from one sample, sequenced in a study of cytomegalovirus exposure and HLA in healthy donors (TCRdb year 2017). Library preparation used the immunoSEQ multiplex PCR assay. For the multiplex PCR, a mixture combining 60 forward primers for TCR Vbeta segments and 13 reverse primers for TCR Jbeta segments was used. The table comes from immuneACCESS by way of TCRdb, which keeps in-frame sequences with V and J called. Part of the clones is missing from these tables; in studies checked, under half for an unresolved V gene and the rest for unknown reasons. The table for this sample lists more than 40,000 clones. The ten largest clones take up 17% of the sample. The sample was PBMCs. These receptors originate from a male donor in good health and CMV-seronegative.

The chain is built from TRBV30 and TRBJ2-5; a possible D gene is TRBD2 (6 bases). V was pared by 0 bases and J by 2 bases, with 13 bases between. This CDR3 has 15 residues. Germline CDR1 GTSNPN, CDR2 SVGIG (reference sequence). The CDR3 DNA reads as TGTGCCTGGAGTGTGGGACTGTATCCTCAAGAGACCCAGTACTTC. Translated: CAWSVGLYPQETQYF.

The V and J genes are TRBV19 and TRBJ2-5, with 8 bases fitting TRBD1. The CDR3 consists of 16 residues. Unmatched junction bases numbered 11, after V lost 4 bases and J lost 4 bases. Looked up from germline, CDR1 is LNHDA and CDR2 is SQIVND (reference sequence). The CDR3 protein is CASSRTGSGRGETQYF. In DNA form, the CDR3 reads TGTGCCAGTAGTAGGACAGGGTCAGGTAGAGGAGAGACCCAGTACTTC.

The chain employs TRBV4-3 and TRBJ2-2; the match to TRBD2 covers 12 bases. The J segment lost 6 bases and the V segment lost 0 bases, leaving 2 bases of the junction unmatched. The CDR3 runs to 16 residues. The germline gives CDR1 LGHNA, CDR2 YSLEER. The CDR3 is CASSQDPSGGAGELFF. DNA for the CDR3: TGCGCCAGCAGCCAAGATCCTAGCGGGGGGGCCGGGGAGCTGTTTTTT.

The V gene is TRBV6-5, the J gene TRBJ1-4; D is uncertain. The germline CDR1 and CDR2 sequences are MNHEY and SVGAGI. Deletions cut 4 bases from V and 5 bases from J, with 8 bases between. This CDR3 is built from 13 residues. In DNA form, the CDR3 reads TGTGCCAGCAGTTTACAGAAAAATGAAAAACTGTTTTTT. It codes for CASSLQKNEKLFF.

The chain carries TRBV7-9 and TRBJ1-1; no reliable D call. With 5 bases removed from V and 1 base from J, the gap between germline ends came to 5 bases. Per the germline V gene, CDR1 is SEHNR and CDR2 is FQNEAQ (reference sequence). There are 12 residues in the CDR3. In DNA, the CDR3 is TGTGCCAGCAGCCCCAAGAACACTGAAGCTTTCTTT. This gives the protein CASSPKNTEAFF.

The V and J genes are TRBV7-3 and TRBJ1-6; D possibly corresponds to TRBD1 (5 bases). Looked up from germline, CDR1 is SGHTA and CDR2 is FQGTGA. This CDR3 has 15 amino acids. V lost 5 bases and J lost 8, with 16 bases in between. The CDR3 loop is CASSTLGGRDSPLHF. The DNA of the CDR3 is TGTGCCAGCAGCACCCTCGGTGGCAGGGATTCACCCCTCCACTTT.

CDR3 DNA sequence: TGTGCCAGCAGCCCTTTGACAGGGAGCAATCAGCCCCAGCATTTT. Amino acids: CASSPLTGSNQPQHF. The rearrangement uses TRBV6-5 and TRBJ1-5; 7 bases agree with TRBD1. V shed 6 bases and J 1 base; nucleotides not matched to a gene: 6. Per the germline V gene, CDR1 is MNHEY and CDR2 is SVGAGI. The CDR3 runs to 15 residues.

The J gene is TRBJ1-2, the V gene TRBV6-1; D may be TRBD1 (5 bases). The V end was cut by 1 base, the J end by 1 base, with 13 bases between. The CDR3 has 16 residues. In germline, CDR1 is MNHNS, CDR2 SASEGT. The CDR3 loop reads CASSEGVGADNYGYTF. In DNA form, the CDR3 reads TGTGCCAGCAGTGAAGGCGTAGGGGCAGATAACTATGGCTACACCTTC.

CDR3 sequence: CASSSDRGLSYGYTF. The CDR3 nucleotides are TGTGCCAGCAGTTCCGACAGGGGATTGAGCTATGGCTACACCTTC. The V and J genes are TRBV6-1 and TRBJ1-2; 8 bases align to TRBD1. The CDR3 length is 15 residues. Germline CDR1 MNHNS, CDR2 SASEGT. V was pared by 5 bases and J by 4 bases, with 9 bases of the junction left unmatched.

V and J are TRBV2 and TRBJ2-7; a possible D gene is TRBD1 (5 bases). This CDR3 is 12 amino acids long. Germline V gene sequence: CDR1 SNHLY, CDR2 FYNNEI. With 10 bases removed from V and 4 bases from J, the gap between germline ends came to 14 bases. The CDR3 protein is CATSDRTYEQYF. The CDR3 DNA reads as TGTGCCACCTCCGACAGAACATACGAGCAGTACTTC.

The V gene is TRBV7-2, the J gene TRBJ1-5; 7 bases map to TRBD1. The CDR3 is made up of 15 amino acids. Trimming at V came to 3 bases and at J to 2 bases, leaving 4 bases not matched to a gene. CDR1 is SGHTA and CDR2 is FQGNSA in the germline V gene. The CDR3 here is CASSLEGAGNQPQHF. The CDR3 DNA reads as TGTGCCAGCAGCTTGGAGGGGGCTGGCAATCAGCCCCAGCATTTT.

The chain joins TRBV4-2 to TRBJ1-6; D is unresolved. The V end was cut by 0 bases, the J end by 7 bases, with 7 bases between. This CDR3 region has 14 residues. Germline CDR1 and CDR2: LGHNA and YNFKEQ. CDR3 loop: CASSQEGGNSPLHF. DNA of the CDR3: TGTGCCAGCAGCCAAGAGGGAGGGAATTCACCCCTCCACTTT.

The V gene is TRBV27, the J gene TRBJ1-1; D uncertain. The CDR3 is 15 amino acids. V lost 5 bases, J lost 2 bases, and 15 bases lay in between. From germline, CDR1 is MNHEY and CDR2 SMNVEV (reference sequence). DNA of the CDR3: TGTGCCAGCAGTAATTGGGCTCCACCAAACACTGAAGCTTTCTTT. It codes for CASSNWAPPNTEAFF.

The rearrangement uses TRBV30 and TRBJ1-2, with D possibly being TRBD1 (5 bases). The CDR3 sequence is 11 residues long. The germline V gene has CDR1 GTSNPN and CDR2 SVGIG (reference sequence). V lost 1 base and J lost 6, with 6 bases in between. CDR3 nucleotide sequence: TGTGCCTGGAGTGCGGGGGATGGCTACACCTTC. Translated: CAWSAGDGYTF.

V gene TRBV6-6 combines with J gene TRBJ1-1; TRBD1 aligns across 8 bases. There are 14 residues in the CDR3. Germline values: CDR1 MNHNY, CDR2 SVGAGI (reference sequence). V lost 5 bases, J lost 2 bases, and 4 bases stayed unmatched. CDR3 sequence: CASSPTGVNTEAFF. The CDR3 DNA is TGTGCCAGCAGTCCGACAGGGGTCAACACTGAAGCTTTCTTT.

V and J are TRBV29-1 and TRBJ2-1, with D possibly TRBD2 on 7 matching bases. Germline loops: CDR1 SQVTM, CDR2 ANQGSEA. The CDR3 is 14 amino acids. V was shortened by 2 bases and J by 5 bases, with 13 bases between the two germline ends. The CDR3 DNA reads TGCAGCGTTGAAAGGGGGGGCCGGGACAATGAGCAGTTCTTC. Translating it yields CSVERGGRDNEQFF.

The chain employs TRBV7-9 and TRBJ2-1, with D perhaps TRBD1 (5 bases). CDR3 length: 13 amino acids. V lost 1 base, J lost 6 bases, and 7 bases lay in between. Germline assignment: CDR1 SEHNR and CDR2 FQNEAQ (reference sequence). The CDR3 nucleotides read TGTGCCAGCAGCTTAGGTGGGGCCAATGAGCAGTTCTTC. It codes for CASSLGGANEQFF.

This chain connects TRBV5-1 to TRBJ2-1; 10 bases are shared with TRBD2. Germline V CDR1 and CDR2: SGHRS, YFSETQ. CDR3 length: 16 residues. J was trimmed by 1 base and V by 6 bases; bases with no gene match: 7. The CDR3 reads CASTGGLAVSYNEQFF. Here the CDR3 DNA reads TGCGCCAGCACCGGTGGACTAGCGGTGTCCTACAATGAGCAGTTCTTC.

This sequence joins TRBV7-9 and TRBJ1-4; a weak D match, TRBD1 (5 bases). The CDR3 runs 16 residues. Trimming left V 3 bases short and J 3 bases short, with 14 bases between. CDR1 and CDR2 (germline): SEHNR, FQNEAQ (reference sequence). The CDR3 loop is CASSFGGTRANEKLFF. In nucleotides, the CDR3 is TGTGCCAGCAGCTTCGGGGGTACAAGAGCTAATGAAAAACTGTTTTTT. The variable domain in full, with the rest retrieved from reference TRBV7-9 and TRBJ1-4, is DTGVSQNPRHKITKRGQNVTFRCDPISEHNRLYWYRQTLGQGPEFLTYFQNEAQLEKSRLLSDRFSAERPKGSFSTLEIQRTEQGDSAMYLCASSFGGTRANEKLFFGSGTQLSVL.

The J gene is TRBJ1-4, the V gene TRBV19, with 8 bases identical to TRBD1. After removal of 3 bases from V and 7 bases from J, the junction contained 7 bases not matched to a gene. The CDR3 sequence is 15 residues long. In germline, CDR1 is LNHDA, CDR2 SQIVND (reference sequence). CDR3 DNA sequence: TGTGCCAGTAGTATCCTTGGACAGGGAAGTGAAAAACTGTTTTTT. Protein sequence: CASSILGQGSEKLFF.

The rearrangement joins TRBV6-5 to TRBJ2-1, with 13 bases aligning to TRBD2. The CDR3 has 15 residues. Looked up from germline, CDR1 is MNHEY and CDR2 is SVGAGI. Trimming cost V 7 bases and J 6 bases; bases outside gene matches: 6. The CDR3 loop is CASTLGLAGINEQFF. The CDR3 coding sequence is TGTGCCAGCACCCTGGGACTAGCGGGGATCAATGAGCAGTTCTTC.

The genes are TRBV30 and TRBJ1-3; D remains unclear. Germline V lookup: CDR1 GTSNPN, CDR2 SVGIG (reference sequence). V dropped 6 bases and J dropped 3 bases, with 9 bases sitting between them. The CDR3 extends over 12 amino acids. The CDR3 DNA reads TGTGCCTGCCTCGGAGGTGGAAACACCATATATTTT. It specifies CACLGGGNTIYF.

The DNA of the CDR3 is TGTGCCAGCGGTTTGATTGAGAGCTCCTATAATTCACCCCTCCACTTT. Protein sequence: CASGLIESSYNSPLHF. The V gene is TRBV7-9, the J gene TRBJ1-6; no reliable D call. The CDR3 length is 16 residues. Germline CDR1 and CDR2: SEHNR and FQNEAQ (reference sequence). V was pared by 8 bases and J by 0 bases, with 14 bases between.

The chain uses TRBV6-4 and TRBJ2-1; TRBD2 matches 12 bases. V dropped 5 bases and J dropped 3; count of bases not matched to a gene: 5. The CDR3 contains 16 residues. CDR1 and CDR2 (germline): MRHNA, SNTAGT. CDR3 sequence (DNA): TGTGCCAGCAGTCGGACTAGCGGGGCATACTACAATGAGCAGTTCTTC. This codes for CASSRTSGAYYNEQFF.

The rearrangement links TRBV4-2 to TRBJ2-5; 10 bases fit TRBD2. The CDR3 length is 17 residues. From germline, CDR1 is LGHNA and CDR2 YNFKEQ. Losses at the gene ends were 4 bases for V and 5 bases for J; bases not matched to a gene: 13. CDR3: CASSPIGSSGGVETQYF. For the CDR3, the DNA is TGTGCCAGCAGCCCGATCGGGTCTAGCGGGGGTGTGGAGACCCAGTACTTC.

This rearrangement joins TRBV7-9 to TRBJ1-2; the D gene is possibly TRBD1 (5 bases). The CDR3 runs to 16 residues. Trimming left V 1 base short and J 5 bases short, with 17 bases between. Germline V lookup: CDR1 SEHNR, CDR2 FQNEAQ (reference sequence). This chain's CDR3 is CASSLGLTDRGYGYTF. Written as DNA, the CDR3 is TGTGCCAGCAGCTTAGGTTTGACCGACAGAGGATATGGCTACACCTTC.

This chain links TRBV5-1 with TRBJ2-3; 14 bases align to TRBD2. The CDR3 is 17 residues long. Germline V gene data show CDR1 as SGHRS and CDR2 as YFSETQ. The trim removed 2 bases at V and 2 bases at J, leaving 4 bases unmatched. This CDR3 reads CASSLWTSGGLTDTQYF. In nucleotides, the CDR3 is TGCGCCAGCAGCTTATGGACTAGCGGGGGGCTCACAGATACGCAGTATTTT.

The chain employs TRBV6-5 and TRBJ2-7, with a weak D call TRBD2 (6 bases). The CDR3 has 15 amino acids. Trimming removed 0 bases from V and 3 bases from J, with 12 bases in between. CDR1 is MNHEY and CDR2 is SVGAGI in the germline V gene. The CDR3 nucleotides are TGTGCCAGCAGTTACTCGCTACGGGGGATCTACGAGCAGTACTTC. This encodes CASSYSLRGIYEQYF.

V usage is TRBV27 and J usage is TRBJ2-7, with TRBD1 matching over 8 bases. Losses at the gene ends were 5 bases for V and 4 bases for J; bases not matched to a gene: 7. The germline V gene encodes CDR1 MNHEY and CDR2 SMNVEV (reference sequence). The CDR3 contains 14 residues. The DNA of the CDR3 is TGTGCCAGCAGTCCAGGACAGGGAGAGTACGAGCAGTACTTC. Protein: CASSPGQGEYEQYF.

The gene calls are TRBV7-3 and TRBJ1-2, with 9 positions matching TRBD1. The CDR3 totals 13 residues. Unmatched junction bases numbered 5, after V lost 8 bases and J lost 4 bases. The germline V gene has CDR1 SGHTA and CDR2 FQGTGA. CDR3 nucleotides: TGTGCCAGCGGACAGGGGCCCCTCTATGGCTACACCTTC. Translated: CASGQGPLYGYTF.

This chain joins TRBV15 and TRBJ2-7; a possible D gene is TRBD2 (6 bases). The CDR3 is 15 amino acids. The V end lost 4 bases, the J end lost 2 bases, and 15 bases lay between the germline ends. Per the germline V gene, CDR1 is LNHNV and CDR2 is YYDKDF (reference sequence). CDR3 residues: CATSTARGVTYEQYF. The CDR3 DNA reads TGTGCCACCAGCACAGCTCGCGGGGTTACCTACGAGCAGTACTTC.